In its sample, the clone carrying this T cell receptor (beta chain) was seen a few times. This sample is part of a study of cytomegalovirus exposure and HLA in healthy donors. This PCR relied on a set of 60 Vbeta primers and 13 Jbeta primers. Clones were read by immunoSEQ multiplex PCR, and TCRdb kept only the in-frame ones, dropping some. The sample has roughly 120,000 clones; approximately 80% are singletons. Germline CDR1 MGHRA, CDR2 YSYEKL. V shed 0 bases and J 5 bases; nucleotides not matched to a gene: 7. This CDR3 has 17 amino acids. The sequencing sample was made of PBMCs. The chain employs TRBV4-1 and TRBJ2-1; 10 bases are a match to TRBD2. This sequence was found in a man aged 50-59 years in good health and CMV-seronegative. For the CDR3, the DNA is TGCGCCAGCAGCCAAGAGGGTGGAGCGGGGGGGAACAATGAGCAGTTCTTC. It specifies CASSQEGGAGGNNEQFF.